The 30 T cell receptor beta chains below all came from one sample that was sequenced in a study of long-term antiretroviral therapy in people with HIV. They ran version v3.0 of the immunoSEQ assay at survey level. Here immunoSEQ multiplex PCR was the method, and the copy in TCRdb shows in-frame clones only, minus some. Of around 33,000 clones in the sample, 83% were seen once. The material was unsorted PBMCs, obtained 0.4 years before starting antiretroviral therapy. These receptors came from a man aged 18 to 35 with HIV.

This clone appeared once. V usage is TRBV19 and J usage is TRBJ2-4, with TRBD1 as a possible D gene (6 bases). Germline V gene sequence: CDR1 LNHDA, CDR2 SQIVND (reference sequence). The CDR3 is 16 residues long. The V gene lost 4 bases and the J gene lost 5 bases, with 18 bases spanning the gap. CDR3 DNA sequence: TGTGCCAGTAGTAGAATCAAACAGGGAAGGGAAAACATTCAGTACTTC. Protein product: CASSRIKQGRENIQYF. Looking up the rest from reference TRBV19 and TRBJ2-4 gives the full variable domain: DGGITQSPKYLFRKEGQNVTLSCEQNLNHDAMYWYRQDPGQGLRLIYYSQIVNDFQKGDIAEGYSVSREKKESFPLTVTSAQKNPTAFYLCASSRIKQGRENIQYFGAGTRLSVL.

This chain connects TRBV5-4 to TRBJ1-1, with D perhaps matching TRBD1 (5 bases). Germline values: CDR1 SGHNT, CDR2 YYREEE (reference sequence). Trimming took off 4 bases at V and 1 base at J, with 14 bases between the two ends. The CDR3 covers 15 residues. The chain's CDR3 is CASSRDYLANTEAFF. The CDR3, as DNA: TGTGCCAGCAGCAGGGACTACCTTGCGAACACTGAAGCTTTCTTT.

The chain employs TRBV19 and TRBJ1-4, with TRBD1 as a possible D gene (6 bases). This CDR3 has 13 residues. The germline gives CDR1 LNHDA, CDR2 SQIVND (reference sequence). V was trimmed by 8 bases and J by 3 bases, leaving 10 bases between them. The CDR3 DNA follows: TGTGCCAGTTCGGGGGCGGCTAATGAAAAACTGTTTTTT. Protein: CASSGAANEKLFF.

This rearrangement joins TRBV6-5 to TRBJ1-3; no reliable D call. This CDR3 spans 15 amino acids. Trimming shortened V by 2 bases and J by 0 bases, and 8 bases separated the two germline ends. CDR1 and CDR2 (germline): MNHEY, SVGAGI. CDR3 in DNA: TGTGCCAGCAGTTACGGCCTAAACTCTGGAAACACCATATATTTT. Translating gives CASSYGLNSGNTIYF.

The chain links TRBV5-4 to TRBJ2-5; perhaps TRBD2 as D (6 bases). Germline V gene sequence: CDR1 SGHNT, CDR2 YYREEE (reference sequence). With 3 bases removed from V and 4 bases from J, the gap between germline ends came to 13 bases. The CDR3 is made up of 14 amino acids. CDR3 region: CASSSPSAGETQYF. As DNA, the CDR3 is TGTGCCAGCAGCTCCCCTAGCGCGGGAGAGACCCAGTACTTC.

This chain links TRBV9 with TRBJ2-2; 8 bases match TRBD2. Looked up from germline, CDR1 is SGDLS and CDR2 is YYNGEE. This CDR3 spans 14 amino acids. V gave up 7 bases and J gave up 4 bases; unmatched junction bases: 6. The CDR3 nucleotides read TGTGCCAGCTCAGCGGGAGAGGGCACCGGGGAGCTGTTTTTT. It yields the protein CASSAGEGTGELFF.

This clone turned up a few times. This chain connects TRBV27 to TRBJ1-5; maybe TRBD1 (6 bases). This CDR3 contains 14 residues. Germline CDR1 MNHEY, CDR2 SMNVEV (reference sequence). With 6 bases removed from V and 4 bases from J, the gap between germline ends came to 13 bases. In DNA, the CDR3 is TGTGCCAGCAGAGCTGTACAGGGAAATCAGCCCCAGCATTTT. This encodes CASRAVQGNQPQHF.

The chain carries TRBV12-5 and TRBJ1-5; D may be TRBD1 (5 bases). Trimming stripped 5 bases from V and 2 bases from J, with 25 bases between. Per the germline V gene, CDR1 is LGHNT and CDR2 is FRNRAP. The CDR3 is 19 amino acids. The CDR3 coding sequence is TGTGCTAGTGGTCCCTACCACCGGGACTCAGGAGGTGGCAATCAGCCCCAGCATTTT. Translating it yields CASGPYHRDSGGGNQPQHF.

This CDR3 reads CASSVMDNHSGNTIYF. Written as DNA, the CDR3 is TGTGCCAGCAGCGTAATGGACAACCACTCTGGAAACACCATATATTTT. The chain has TRBV9 and TRBJ1-3; the D gene is possibly TRBD1 (5 bases). Trimming cost V 1 base and J 0 bases, with 11 bases left between them. The germline V gene has CDR1 SGDLS and CDR2 YYNGEE. CDR3 size: 16 residues.

This clone was counted a few times. The genes are TRBV15 and TRBJ1-4; the match to TRBD1 covers 9 bases. V shed 1 base and J 13 bases; nucleotides not matched to a gene: 4. Per germline, CDR1 LNHNV and CDR2 YYDKDF (reference sequence). The CDR3 has 13 residues. The CDR3: CATSRATGGRLFF. CDR3 bases: TGTGCCACCAGCAGAGCTACAGGGGGCCGACTGTTTTTT.

The V gene is TRBV28, the J gene TRBJ1-2, with 8 bases that match TRBD1. The CDR3 consists of 16 residues. Losses at the gene ends were 6 bases for V and 4 bases for J; bases not matched to a gene: 13. Per germline, CDR1 MDHEN and CDR2 SYDVKM. CDR3 nucleotide sequence: TGTGCCAGCAGCCTTAGGACAGGGAGTTTTCCCTATGGCTACACCTTC. Protein sequence: CASSLRTGSFPYGYTF.

V gene TRBV18 combines with J gene TRBJ1-5; 7 nucleotides line up with TRBD1. The CDR3 extends over 15 amino acids. The germline V gene has CDR1 KGHSH and CDR2 LQKENI. V shed 1 base, J shed 2 bases, and the junction held 2 bases outside the gene matches. The CDR3 spells CASSPQGARNQPQHF. Written as DNA, the CDR3 is TGTGCCAGCTCACCACAGGGGGCTCGCAATCAGCCCCAGCATTTT.

V usage is TRBV7-3 and J usage is TRBJ1-1; D unclear. This CDR3 is 14 amino acids long. CDR1 SGHTA and CDR2 FQGTGA come from the germline V gene. Trimming removed 4 bases at V and 6 bases at J, with 15 bases between. The chain's CDR3 is CASSSYGDGAEAFF. The CDR3 coding sequence is TGTGCCAGCAGCTCCTACGGGGATGGGGCTGAAGCTTTCTTT.

This clone appeared once. The chain combines TRBV6-1 with TRBJ1-4; no reliable D call. The germline gives CDR1 MNHNS, CDR2 SASEGT. V was shortened by 3 bases and J by 8 bases, with 13 bases between the two germline ends. The CDR3 extends over 14 amino acids. CDR3 nucleotide sequence: TGTGCCAGCAGTGATGGGAATGGAGGAGAAAAACTGTTTTTT. As protein: CASSDGNGGEKLFF.

This chain links TRBV19 with TRBJ2-3; D is unclear. CDR3 length: 16 amino acids. Germline values: CDR1 LNHDA, CDR2 SQIVND (reference sequence). V lost 4 bases, J lost 5 bases, and 19 bases lay in between. The CDR3 coding sequence is TGTGCCAGTAGTACCCGACCATACCTGCAGGAAGATACGCAGTATTTT. Translated, it gives CASSTRPYLQEDTQYF.

This clone was seen more than once but under ten times. In DNA, the CDR3 is TGTGCCAGCTTGAGGGTCCCGGGACAGGGCGTCGAGCAGTACTTC. This gives the protein CASLRVPGQGVEQYF. The chain employs TRBV5-3 and TRBJ2-7; TRBD1 aligns across 9 bases. TRBV5-3 is classed as an ORF, of uncertain function. There are 15 residues in the CDR3. With V trimmed by 8 bases and J by 6 bases, 15 bases remained unmatched.

This chain connects TRBV13 to TRBJ2-3, with 15 bases fitting TRBD2. Trimming at V came to 4 bases and at J to 3 bases, leaving 5 bases not matched to a gene. This CDR3 is 17 amino acids long. Germline CDR1 is PRHDT and CDR2 is FYEKMQ (reference sequence). The CDR3: CASSSGLAGGRTDTQYF. In DNA, the CDR3 is TGTGCCAGCAGCTCAGGACTAGCGGGGGGGAGGACAGATACGCAGTATTTT.

The V call is TRBV30, the J call TRBJ1-5; D uncertain. Germline CDR1 reads GTSNPN; CDR2 reads SVGIG (reference sequence). The length of the CDR3 is 12 residues. Trimming removed 5 bases from V and 4 bases from J, with 9 bases in between. The CDR3 region has the DNA TGTGCCTGGTTAACCCGGAATCAGCCCCAGCATTTT. Translated: CAWLTRNQPQHF.

The chain carries TRBV11-2 and TRBJ2-7; D gene uncertain. Trimming cost V 1 base and J 2 bases, with 9 bases left between them. CDR1 is SGHAT and CDR2 is FQNNGV in the germline V gene. This CDR3 region has 14 residues. The CDR3 coding sequence is TGTGCCAGCAGCTTAGCCGGCGGCGCCTACGAGCAGTACTTC. The encoded protein is CASSLAGGAYEQYF.

In DNA, the CDR3 is TGTGCCATCACCCCCGGGACGGAGAACACAGATACGCAGTATTTT. As protein: CAITPGTENTDTQYF. The genes are TRBV6-5 and TRBJ2-3, with D perhaps being TRBD1 or TRBD2 (5 bases each). Trimming took 10 bases from V and 2 from J, leaving 19 bases between them. In germline, CDR1 is MNHEY, CDR2 SVGAGI. This CDR3 is 15 amino acids long.

The gene calls are TRBV30 and TRBJ1-5; 7 nucleotides align to TRBD1. The CDR3 is 16 amino acids. V shed 3 bases and J 5 bases; nucleotides not matched to a gene: 13. Germline V gene sequence: CDR1 GTSNPN, CDR2 SVGIG (reference sequence). CDR3 DNA sequence: TGTGCCTGGAGGGGCCCCGAAACAGGGGATGATCAGCCCCAGCATTTT. Protein: CAWRGPETGDDQPQHF.

V and J are TRBV19 and TRBJ1-1, with D perhaps TRBD1 (6 bases). V lost 7 bases to trimming and J lost 1 base, with 13 bases between them. Germline values: CDR1 LNHDA, CDR2 SQIVND (reference sequence). The CDR3 length is 14 residues. CDR3 bases: TGTGCCAGTATTACTCAGGGGTGGAACACTGAAGCTTTCTTT. As protein: CASITQGWNTEAFF.

The V call is TRBV10-3, the J call TRBJ2-7; 8 nucleotides align to TRBD1. CDR3 size: 14 residues. Per germline, CDR1 ENHRY and CDR2 SYGVKD. V was pared by 6 bases and J by 3 bases, with 7 bases of the junction left unmatched. CDR3 DNA sequence: TGTGCCATCAGGGGTGACAGGGGTGACTACGAGCAGTACTTC. It is translated as CAIRGDRGDYEQYF.

The rearrangement joins TRBV15 to TRBJ2-5; D is ambiguous. The germline V gene has CDR1 LNHNV and CDR2 YYDKDF (reference sequence). Trimming removed 5 bases from V and 5 bases from J, with 3 bases in between. The CDR3 runs 10 residues. CDR3 in DNA: TGTGCCACCAGCGGGGAGACCCAGTACTTC. Translating gives CATSGETQYF.

The chain recombines TRBV18 with TRBJ2-5; 8 nucleotides agree with TRBD1. The CDR3 sequence is 14 residues long. With 5 bases clipped from V and 4 bases from J, the junction kept 6 bases outside the gene matches. Germline V lookup: CDR1 KGHSH, CDR2 LQKENI. DNA for the CDR3: TGTGCCAGCTCAGGCGAAACAGGGGGAGAGACCCAGTACTTC. As protein: CASSGETGGETQYF.

The genes are TRBV9 and TRBJ2-2, with D hard to call. V shed 2 bases and J shed 0 bases, with 5 bases lying between them. From germline, CDR1 is SGDLS and CDR2 YYNGEE. CDR3 length: 14 amino acids. CDR3 nucleotide sequence: TGTGCCAGCAGCGTGACAACGAACACCGGGGAGCTGTTTTTT. The encoded protein is CASSVTTNTGELFF. Based on the CDR3 plus reference TRBV9 and TRBJ2-2, the full variable domain is DSGVTQTPKHLITATGQRVTLRCSPRSGDLSVYWYQQSLDQGLQFLIQYYNGEERAKGNILERFSAQQFPDLHSELNLSSLELGDSALYFCASSVTTNTGELFFGEGSRLTVL.

V and J are TRBV7-3 and TRBJ2-2, with D unresolved. CDR3 length equals 13 residues. Germline lookup yields CDR1 SGHTA and CDR2 FQGTGA. V was clipped by 5 bases and J by 5 bases, with 9 bases between them. DNA for the CDR3: TGTGCCAGCAGCCGAGATACTACCGGGGAGCTGTTTTTT. It is translated as CASSRDTTGELFF.

V gene TRBV4-3 combines with J gene TRBJ2-3; 10 bases are shared with TRBD2. V dropped 1 base and J dropped 7; count of bases not matched to a gene: 11. The length of the CDR3 is 17 residues. CDR1 and CDR2 from the germline V gene are LGHNA and YSLEER. CDR3 amino acids: CASSQGETSGHVNTQYF. For the CDR3, the DNA is TGCGCCAGCAGCCAAGGCGAGACTAGCGGGCATGTTAATACGCAGTATTTT.

This sequence joins TRBV7-3 and TRBJ2-3; D not resolved. Between the trimmed V and J ends, which lost 2 bases and 4 bases, there was a span of 10 bases. The CDR3 spans 14 residues. The germline V gene has CDR1 SGHTA and CDR2 FQGTGA. CDR3 protein: CASSLEYSPDTQYF. The CDR3 DNA follows: TGTGCCAGCAGCTTAGAGTACTCACCAGATACGCAGTATTTT. Variable domain in full (rest from reference TRBV7-3 and TRBJ2-3): GAGVSQTPSNKVTEKGKYVELRCDPISGHTALYWYRQSLGQGPEFLIYFQGTGAADDSGLPNDRFFAVRPEGSVSTLKIQRTERGDSAVYLCASSLEYSPDTQYFGPGTRLTVL.

V gene TRBV30 combines with J gene TRBJ2-5; D may be TRBD2 (6 bases). Trimming stripped 2 bases from V and 5 bases from J, with 15 bases between. Germline V CDR1 and CDR2: GTSNPN, SVGIG (reference sequence). This CDR3 contains 14 residues. The CDR3 DNA reads as TGTGCCTGGAGTACAAACGGGGGAATCGAGACCCAGTACTTC. As protein: CAWSTNGGIETQYF.